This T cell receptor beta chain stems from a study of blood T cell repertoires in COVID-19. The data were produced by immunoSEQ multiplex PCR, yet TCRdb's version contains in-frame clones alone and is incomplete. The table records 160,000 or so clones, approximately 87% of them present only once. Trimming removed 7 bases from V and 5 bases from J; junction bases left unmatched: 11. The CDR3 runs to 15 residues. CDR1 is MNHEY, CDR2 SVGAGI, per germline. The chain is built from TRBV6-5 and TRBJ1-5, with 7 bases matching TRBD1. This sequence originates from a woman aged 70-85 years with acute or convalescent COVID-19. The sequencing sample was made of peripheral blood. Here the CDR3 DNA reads TGTGCCAGCAAACACGGGACAGACTCGGATCAGCCCCAGCATTTT. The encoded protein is CASKHGTDSDQPQHF.